This T cell receptor (beta chain) emerged from a study of shared clonotypes between healthy human individuals. Sequencing used immunoSEQ multiplex PCR; TCRdb keeps in-frame clones, though not all of them. Of millions of clones in the sample, 85% to 95% were seen once. Within Nashville, Tennessee resided all donors, each a Caucasian adult. Germline V gives CDR1 MNHEY, CDR2 SVGAGI. The V end lost 0 bases, the J end lost 7 bases, and 13 bases lay between the germline ends. The CDR3 covers 15 residues. Sequencing used naive CD4+ T cells sorted from blood. The subset was: CD45RA+ positively selected. The sequence was obtained from a man younger than 35 in good health. The J gene is TRBJ2-1, the V gene TRBV6-5, with D maybe TRBD2 (7 bases). The CDR3 DNA sequence: TGTGCCAGCAGTTACTCGGGGGGGGGCAGAAATGAGCAGTTCTTC. Protein: CASSYSGGGRNEQFF.